Presented here are 32 T cell receptor beta chains from one specimen sequenced in a study of T cell changes during pregnancy in multiple sclerosis. The repertoire was sequenced with immunoSEQ multiplex PCR; TCRdb's copy has only in-frame clones and lacks some. The profile shows about 70,000 clones, just over 90% of them singletons. This sample comprised peripheral blood, obtained in the third trimester of pregnancy. The receptors were sampled from a female donor with multiple sclerosis, enrolled in a pregnancy study.

The chain joins TRBV6-1 to TRBJ1-2, with TRBD1 as a possible D gene (5 bases). V lost 8 bases to trimming and J lost 3 bases, with 16 bases between them. In germline, CDR1 is MNHNS, CDR2 SASEGT. This CDR3 has 14 amino acids. The CDR3 region has the DNA TGTGCCAGCGAATGGACAAAATTGGACTATGGCTACACCTTC. Translation: CASEWTKLDYGYTF.

This clone was recorded a few times. This chain connects TRBV2 to TRBJ1-1; D not certain. V gave up 1 base and J gave up 2 bases, with 8 bases separating them. The CDR3 has 14 residues. Germline V gene sequence: CDR1 SNHLY, CDR2 FYNNEI. CDR3: CASSEGMSNTEAFF. CDR3 bases: TGTGCCAGCAGTGAAGGAATGAGTAACACTGAAGCTTTCTTT.

The V and J genes are TRBV2 and TRBJ2-1; 8 nucleotides align to TRBD2. This CDR3 comprises 13 residues. CDR1 and CDR2 from the germline V gene are SNHLY and FYNNEI. J gave up 6 bases and V 10 bases, and 8 bases lay outside the gene matches. CDR3 in amino acids: CANKRESGNEQFF. The DNA of the CDR3 is TGTGCCAACAAGCGGGAGTCTGGCAATGAGCAGTTCTTC.

The J gene is TRBJ2-5, the V gene TRBV19, with 9 bases fitting TRBD1. The CDR3 has 16 residues. The V gene's germline CDR1 is LNHDA and CDR2 SQIVND (reference sequence). The J segment lost 1 base and the V segment lost 3 bases, leaving 6 bases of the junction unmatched. This chain's CDR3 is CASSMIPTGGQETQYF. In DNA, the CDR3 is TGTGCCAGTAGTATGATCCCGACAGGGGGCCAAGAGACCCAGTACTTC.

This chain connects TRBV6-4 to TRBJ1-2; D is possibly TRBD1 (6 bases). Germline lookup yields CDR1 MRHNA and CDR2 SNTAGT. Trimming stripped 8 bases from V and 4 bases from J, with 14 bases between. This CDR3 spans 13 amino acids. The CDR3 DNA follows: TGTGCCAGCGAGGGGGTCGAAGGCTATGGCTACACCTTC. It translates to CASEGVEGYGYTF.

The chain recombines TRBV7-9 with TRBJ2-7; TRBD1 matches 8 bases. The V segment lost 0 bases and the J segment 2 bases; nucleotides outside the gene matches: 12. The length of the CDR3 is 18 residues. Germline CDR1 is SEHNR and CDR2 is FQNEAQ (reference sequence). As DNA, the CDR3 is TGTGCCAGCAGCTTAGCTATTACCGGATCAGGGGGCACCTACGAGCAGTACTTC. Translated: CASSLAITGSGGTYEQYF.

This sequence joins TRBV7-9 and TRBJ1-3, with 8 positions matching TRBD1. CDR3 length equals 15 residues. Germline trimming cut 1 base from V and 5 bases from J; bases unmatched to any gene: 4. CDR1 is SEHNR and CDR2 is FQNEAQ in the germline V gene (reference sequence). CDR3 sequence reads: CASSLVQGARNTIYF. CDR3 DNA: TGTGCCAGCAGCTTAGTTCAGGGGGCAAGAAACACCATATATTTT.

This chain connects TRBV7-2 to TRBJ2-1; 8 positions agree with TRBD1. The germline V gene encodes CDR1 SGHTA and CDR2 FQGNSA. This CDR3 spans 16 amino acids. V lost 2 bases and J lost 2; bases outside the gene matches: 5. CDR3: CASSLQGAGTYNEQFF. The CDR3 DNA sequence: TGTGCCAGCAGCTTACAGGGGGCGGGTACCTACAATGAGCAGTTCTTC.

Note on this clone: A read error may produce the germline difference seen at one junction end. This chain joins TRBV5-4 and TRBJ2-7; D is possibly TRBD2 (5 bases). The CDR3 length is 13 residues. The germline V gene has CDR1 SGHNT and CDR2 YYREEE (reference sequence). The CDR3 protein is CASSIGGSSEQYF. CDR3 DNA sequence: TGTGCCAGCAGCATCGGAGGTTCCTCCGAGCAGTACTTC.

V usage is TRBV10-3 and J usage is TRBJ2-1, with 9 bases aligning to TRBD2. CDR3 length: 18 amino acids. Per germline, CDR1 ENHRY and CDR2 SYGVKD. V lost 2 bases, J lost 6 bases, and 14 bases stayed unmatched. DNA of the CDR3: TGTGCCATCAGTGAGGCCGGACTAGCGTTGAATAGGGCCAATGAGCAGTTCTTC. This sequence encodes CAISEAGLALNRANEQFF.

This clone was counted once. This rearrangement joins TRBV5-5 to TRBJ1-4; 8 bases are a match to TRBD1. This CDR3 has 15 amino acids. Germline V gene data show CDR1 as SGHKS and CDR2 as YYEKEE (reference sequence). V gave up 4 bases and J gave up 2 bases; unmatched junction bases: 4. The CDR3 loop is CASSVTGDTNEKLFF. In DNA form, the CDR3 reads TGTGCCAGCAGCGTGACAGGGGATACTAATGAAAAACTGTTTTTT.

The chain carries TRBV7-3 and TRBJ2-2, with D tentatively TRBD1 (6 bases). This CDR3 spans 16 amino acids. Germline lookup yields CDR1 SGHTA and CDR2 FQGTGA. V lost 0 bases and J lost 1, with 9 bases in between. The CDR3 coding sequence is TGTGCCAGCAGCTTAACCGGACAGATGAACACCGGGGAGCTGTTTTTT. Translating gives CASSLTGQMNTGELFF.

This clone has just one count. V usage is TRBV5-1 and J usage is TRBJ2-7, with D tentatively TRBD1 (6 bases). CDR1 is SGHRS and CDR2 is YFSETQ in the germline V gene. The CDR3 spans 15 residues. The ends were cut back, 4 bases at V and 5 bases at J, with 19 bases in the middle. The CDR3 DNA is TGCGCCAGCAGCAGATGGGCGGACAGACGAAACGAGCAGTACTTC. Its protein is CASSRWADRRNEQYF.

The chain joins TRBV9 to TRBJ2-7; the D gene is possibly TRBD2 (7 bases). The CDR3 spans 15 residues. Trimming removed 0 bases at V and 4 bases at J, with 14 bases between. Germline values: CDR1 SGDLS, CDR2 YYNGEE. The CDR3 DNA is TGTGCCAGCAGCGTAGCCGGGGGGCAATTGTACGAGCAGTACTTC. It encodes CASSVAGGQLYEQYF.

The rearrangement links TRBV14 to TRBJ1-2; 7 bases agree with TRBD1. V shed 1 base, J shed 8 bases, and the junction held 4 bases outside the gene matches. Germline V gene sequence: CDR1 SGHDN, CDR2 FVKESK. The CDR3 length is 13 residues. CDR3 bases: TGTGCCAGCAGCCAAGGGGACAGCTTCGGCTACACCTTC. It yields the protein CASSQGDSFGYTF.

The rearrangement joins TRBV30 to TRBJ2-1; 9 bases agree with TRBD1. The V segment lost 2 bases and the J segment 4 bases; nucleotides outside the gene matches: 9. Germline CDR1 and CDR2: GTSNPN and SVGIG (reference sequence). The CDR3 is made up of 16 amino acids. The DNA of the CDR3 is TGTGCCTGGAGTAAACCGGGGACAGGGTGGTACAATGAGCAGTTCTTC. Encoded protein: CAWSKPGTGWYNEQFF.

V gene TRBV10-3 combines with J gene TRBJ2-1, with 8 nucleotides matching TRBD2. Germline V gene data show CDR1 as ENHRY and CDR2 as SYGVKD. There are 14 residues in the CDR3. J was trimmed by 5 bases and V by 6 bases; bases with no gene match: 6. This chain's CDR3 is CAIRLGLVDNEQFF. Here the CDR3 DNA reads TGTGCCATCAGATTGGGACTAGTCGACAATGAGCAGTTCTTC.

This chain links TRBV30 with TRBJ1-2, with 8 bases aligning to TRBD1. CDR1 GTSNPN and CDR2 SVGIG come from the germline V gene (reference sequence). The CDR3 covers 14 residues. V lost 7 bases and J lost 6; bases outside the gene matches: 13. CDR3 in amino acids: CAYTPTGVRNGYTF. In DNA, the CDR3 is TGTGCCTACACACCGACAGGGGTTCGAAATGGCTACACCTTC.

The table lists this clone with a few counts. This sequence joins TRBV27 and TRBJ2-1, with TRBD2 matching 14 bases. The CDR3 has 14 residues. Per the germline V gene, CDR1 is MNHEY and CDR2 is SMNVEV (reference sequence). Trimming took 7 bases from V and 7 from J; bases not matched to a gene: 3. CDR3 protein: CASKGLAGVNEQFF. CDR3 coding DNA: TGTGCCAGCAAGGGACTAGCGGGAGTAAATGAGCAGTTCTTC.

The V and J genes are TRBV7-8 and TRBJ1-1; D is ambiguous. V was clipped by 7 bases and J by 3 bases, with 9 bases between them. This CDR3 is 12 amino acids long. CDR1 and CDR2 from the germline V gene are SGHVS and FQNEAQ. The chain's CDR3 is CASTSSDTEAFF. Written as DNA, the CDR3 is TGTGCCAGCACCTCTTCCGACACTGAAGCTTTCTTT.

The chain carries TRBV7-2 and TRBJ2-3; D is unresolved. Trimming pared 2 bases from V and 7 bases from J, leaving 7 bases between. The CDR3 runs 12 residues. Germline loops: CDR1 SGHTA, CDR2 FQGNSA. The CDR3 reads CASSLNSYTQYF. The CDR3 nucleotides are TGTGCCAGCAGCTTAAACAGCTATACGCAGTATTTT.

This rearrangement joins TRBV7-6 to TRBJ1-1, with a possible D match to TRBD1 (5 bases). There are 18 residues in the CDR3. Trimming stripped 4 bases from V and 5 bases from J, with 26 bases between. The V gene's germline CDR1 is SGHVS and CDR2 FNYEAQ. The CDR3 spells CASSSIQLLTALGTEAFF. In DNA, the CDR3 is TGTGCCAGCAGCTCCATCCAGTTATTGACAGCCCTGGGGACTGAAGCTTTCTTT.

Concerning this clone itself: This CDR3 is also generated by other DNA sequences in the sample. CDR3 protein: CASSLSGTGTEAFF. The CDR3 bases are TGTGCCAGCAGTTTATCGGGGACAGGCACTGAAGCTTTCTTT. The V and J genes are TRBV27 and TRBJ1-1, with 8 nucleotides matching TRBD1. Germline values: CDR1 MNHEY, CDR2 SMNVEV (reference sequence). The V gene end was trimmed by 0 bases and the J gene end by 4 bases; junction bases not matched to a gene: 1. The CDR3 totals 14 residues.

The chain is built from TRBV27 and TRBJ1-5, with a possible D match to TRBD1 (5 bases). This CDR3 is built from 15 residues. Trimming cost V 2 bases and J 6 bases, with 14 bases left between them. CDR1 is MNHEY and CDR2 is SMNVEV in the germline V gene (reference sequence). The DNA for the CDR3 is TGTGCCAGCAGTTTAGGATACGGGGGGGGTCAGCCCCAGCATTTT. This gives the protein CASSLGYGGGQPQHF.

This chain connects TRBV11-2 to TRBJ2-7; 8 nucleotides line up with TRBD1. Trimming at V came to 1 base and at J to 2 bases, leaving 13 bases not matched to a gene. Germline values: CDR1 SGHAT, CDR2 FQNNGV. The CDR3 totals 18 residues. The CDR3 sequence is CASSLVMRGDRRTYEQYF. CDR3 nucleotide sequence: TGTGCCAGCAGCTTAGTCATGAGGGGGGACAGGAGGACCTACGAGCAGTACTTC.

The count of this clone is one. The chain couples TRBV28 to TRBJ2-7; D is uncertain. V lost 2 bases, J lost 2 bases, and 4 bases lay in between. Germline CDR1 MDHEN, CDR2 SYDVKM. The CDR3 spans 12 residues. The CDR3 coding sequence is TGTGCCAGCAGTTTACGGGCCTACGAGCAGTACTTC. Residues: CASSLRAYEQYF.

This clone has just one count. The chain couples TRBV7-9 to TRBJ1-2; D unclear. CDR3 size: 15 residues. Germline V CDR1 and CDR2: SEHNR, FQNEAQ (reference sequence). Trimming stripped 3 bases from V and 5 bases from J, with 16 bases between. The CDR3 region has the DNA TGTGCCAGCAGCTTCAGTCCCTCTAGGCATTATGGCTACACCTTC. This sequence encodes CASSFSPSRHYGYTF.

This clone was counted only a few times. This rearrangement joins TRBV6-1 to TRBJ2-7; the match to TRBD2 covers 7 bases. V was clipped by 2 bases and J by 3 bases; unmatched bases: 7. CDR3 length: 15 residues. Germline V lookup: CDR1 MNHNS, CDR2 SASEGT. The CDR3 here is CASSEFGGGVYEQYF. The DNA for the CDR3 is TGTGCCAGCAGTGAATTTGGCGGGGGAGTCTACGAGCAGTACTTC.

The CDR3 coding sequence is TGTGCCAGTAGCCCGGGACTCAACACAGATACGCAGTATTTT. Amino acids: CASSPGLNTDTQYF. J is TRBJ2-3 and V is TRBV19; tentatively, D is TRBD2 (6 bases). The CDR3 extends over 14 amino acids. Trimming took off 6 bases at V and 2 bases at J, with 12 bases between the two ends. Per the germline V gene, CDR1 is LNHDA and CDR2 is SQIVND (reference sequence).

This clone has only one observation. The rearrangement joins TRBV30 to TRBJ2-5, with a possible D match to TRBD1 (5 bases). The CDR3 is 11 residues long. With 5 bases removed from V and 9 bases from J, the gap between germline ends came to 13 bases. Germline values: CDR1 GTSNPN, CDR2 SVGIG (reference sequence). The CDR3 region has the DNA TGTGCCTGGGATACGAGCAGGGCCCAGTACTTC. Its translation is CAWDTSRAQYF.

This clone was counted between two and nine times. This chain connects TRBV19 to TRBJ1-1; no firm D call. The CDR3 runs 14 residues. Trimming removed 5 bases at V and 7 bases at J, with 17 bases between. Germline-derived CDR1 and CDR2 are LNHDA and SQIVND (reference sequence). The CDR3 loop reads CASSRTGSRDEAFF. The CDR3 DNA sequence: TGTGCCAGTAGTCGGACGGGTTCTCGGGATGAAGCTTTCTTT.

CDR3 protein: CSGGHYLSEQYF. In DNA, the CDR3 is TGCAGCGGGGGACACTACCTATCCGAGCAGTACTTC. The rearrangement uses TRBV29-1 and TRBJ2-7, with TRBD1 as a possible D gene (6 bases). The CDR3 has 12 residues. Trimming pared 7 bases from V and 6 bases from J, leaving 16 bases between. The germline V gene encodes CDR1 SQVTM and CDR2 ANQGSEA.